These T cell receptor beta chains were read from a single sample in a study of cytomegalovirus exposure and HLA in healthy donors. This table comes from immunoSEQ multiplex PCR, and its TCRdb copy is limited to in-frame clones, with some not included. The table shows over 200,000 clones, with more than 75% occurring only once. The specimen sequenced was PBMCs. The receptors were gathered from a woman under 30 in good health and CMV-seropositive. CDR3s include the opening cysteine and the closing phenylalanine or tryptophan. The D gene is left open where the match is weak. Size values are once, few and many counts, or a class for expanded clones, and some rows have none.

>TRBJ2-1|TRBV30|TRBD2|13|.
TGTGCCTGGAGCGCAACTAGCGGGAGTGAGCAGTTCTTC
CAWSATSGSEQFF
>TRBJ1-1|TRBV28|TRBD1|17|.
TGTGCCAGCAGTTTCTTTGGGACAGGGGGCTTGGACACTGAAGCTTTCTTT
CASSFFGTGGLDTEAFF
>TRBJ2-1|TRBV9|.|15|.
TGTGCCAGCAGCCGGGACTTGAGCTCCTACAATGAGCAGTTCTTC
CASSRDLSSYNEQFF
>TRBJ2-1|TRBV5-1|TRBD2|17|.
TGCGCCAGCAGCCCAACCGTAGCGGGAGCTGTCCACAATGAGCAGTTCTTC
CASSPTVAGAVHNEQFF
>TRBJ1-1|TRBV29-1|.|14|.
TGCAGCGCTGGTAGTGGGGGCGCGGGCACTGAAGCTTTCTTT
CSAGSGGAGTEAFF
>TRBJ2-7|TRBV19|.|15|.
TGTGCCAGTAGTATTGAGTCTAGCGCGTCCTACGAGCAGTACTTC
CASSIESSASYEQYF
>TRBJ1-1|TRBV7-9|.|12|few
TGTGCCAGCAGCTTAGGGACAGCTGAAGCTTTCTTT
CASSLGTAEAFF
>TRBJ2-1|TRBV30|.|13|once
TGTGCCTGGTCTGACAGGACCTACAATGAGCAGTTCTTC
CAWSDRTYNEQFF
>TRBJ2-4|TRBV5-1|.|15|.
TGCGCCAGCAGCTTGGTGGGTCAGGGGACGGACATTCAGTACTTC
CASSLVGQGTDIQYF
>TRBJ2-7|TRBV5-1|TRBD2|16|.
TGCGCCAGCAGCTGGAAAACTAGCGGGAGCTCCTACGAGCAGTACTTC
CASSWKTSGSSYEQYF
>TRBJ2-7|TRBV5-1|TRBD2|16|.
TGCGCCAGCAGCCCCGGGACTAGCGCGATCTCCTACGAGCAGTACTTC
CASSPGTSAISYEQYF
>TRBJ1-1|TRBV29-1|TRBD1|16|.
TGCAGCGTTGAAGAAGTAGGGGGCGCGGTGGGACCTGAAGCTTTCTTT
CSVEEVGGAVGPEAFF
>TRBJ1-5|TRBV5-6|.|16|.
TGTGCCAGCAGCTTGCAAAGCGGGGACGTCGATCAGCCCCAGCATTTT
CASSLQSGDVDQPQHF
>TRBJ1-1|TRBV27|.|15|.
TGTGCCAGCAGTTTATCGCCAAACATGAACACTGAAGCTTTCTTT
CASSLSPNMNTEAFF
>TRBJ2-7|TRBV19|TRBD2|15|.
TGTGCCAGTAGTACCCTAGCGGTTGAGGGGTCCGAGCAGTACTTC
CASSTLAVEGSEQYF
>TRBJ1-2|TRBV18|.|14|few
TGTGCCAGCTCACCCCTACAGGAAAACTATGGCTACACCTTC
CASSPLQENYGYTF
>TRBJ2-1|TRBV6-1|.|13|.
TGTGCCAGCAGTGAACGGGGAACCGGTGAGCAGTTCTTC
CASSERGTGEQFF
>TRBJ2-6|TRBV19|.|15|.
TGTGCCAGTAGTCGACAGTTCTCTGGGGCCAACGTCCTGACTTTC
CASSRQFSGANVLTF
>TRBJ2-7|TRBV9|.|15|once
TGTGCCAGCAGCTCGGTGGGGACACCGCCTTACGAGCAGTACTTC
CASSSVGTPPYEQYF
>TRBJ2-2|TRBV7-8|TRBD2|14|.
TGTGCCAGCAGTCAACTAGCGGGAGCCGGGGAGCTGTTTTTT
CASSQLAGAGELFF
>TRBJ1-4|TRBV27|.|16|.
TGTGCCAGCAATTGGGGGGGCGATAGGACTAATGAAAAACTGTTTTTT
CASNWGGDRTNEKLFF
>TRBJ2-7|TRBV15|.|13|.
TGTGCCACCTCGCGAGCCTCTTCCTACGAGCAGTACTTC
CATSRASSYEQYF
>TRBJ2-2|TRBV7-7|.|14|.
TGTGCCAGCAGTGCAGGGCTCAGGACCGGGGAGCTGTTTTTT
CASSAGLRTGELFF
>TRBJ2-7|TRBV7-8|TRBD1|15|.
TGTGCCAGCAGCATCCGGACAGGCCGCTCCTACGAGCAGTACTTC
CASSIRTGRSYEQYF
>TRBJ2-4|TRBV28|.|12|.
TGTGCCAGCAGCCTTAGCCGGGAGTTGGTGTACTTC
CASSLSRELVYF
>TRBJ2-2|TRBV5-1|.|12|.
TGCGCCAGCAGCACCAGCACCGGGGAGCTGTTTTTT
CASSTSTGELFF
>TRBJ2-7|TRBV10-3|.|16|.
TGTGCCATCAGTGGCGCTAGGGGATCAGGGGCTTACGAGCAGTACTTC
CAISGARGSGAYEQYF
>TRBJ1-1|TRBV27|.|15|.
TGTGCCAGCAGTTTTATGGAGGGATTGAACACTGAAGCTTTCTTT
CASSFMEGLNTEAFF
>TRBJ1-2|TRBV18|.|15|.
TGTGCCAGCTCACCACAAGGACAAGCTAACTATGGCTACACCTTC
CASSPQGQANYGYTF
>TRBJ1-2|TRBV30|.|13|.
TGTGCCTTTGCTCTACGGAGGAGCTATGGCTACACCTTC
CAFALRRSYGYTF
>TRBJ2-1|TRBV19|.|13|.
TGTGCCAGTAGTATCCCCCCCCCGAGTGAGCAGTTCTTC
CASSIPPPSEQFF
>TRBJ2-7|TRBV28|.|15|.
TGTGCCAGCAGTTTATACCAATCAGGGGCATACGAGCAGTACTTC
CASSLYQSGAYEQYF